This T cell receptor (beta chain) was found in a study of identifying expanded T cells in peripheral blood. Generated by immunoSEQ multiplex PCR, the TCRdb table keeps only in-frame clones and is missing some. The sample lists 90,000 to 120,000 clones, around nine tenths occurring once. Germline V gene lookup returns CDR1 SGHRS and CDR2 YFSETQ. The CDR3 is 13 residues long. With 5 bases removed from V and 1 base from J, the gap between germline ends came to 9 bases. This clonotype was obtained from a person between 18 and 75 years old in good health. The chain combines TRBV5-1 with TRBJ1-1; D not resolved. Source material: blood. The CDR3 loop reads CASRAEKNTEAFF. CDR3 bases: TGCGCCAGCAGGGCAGAGAAGAACACTGAAGCTTTCTTT.